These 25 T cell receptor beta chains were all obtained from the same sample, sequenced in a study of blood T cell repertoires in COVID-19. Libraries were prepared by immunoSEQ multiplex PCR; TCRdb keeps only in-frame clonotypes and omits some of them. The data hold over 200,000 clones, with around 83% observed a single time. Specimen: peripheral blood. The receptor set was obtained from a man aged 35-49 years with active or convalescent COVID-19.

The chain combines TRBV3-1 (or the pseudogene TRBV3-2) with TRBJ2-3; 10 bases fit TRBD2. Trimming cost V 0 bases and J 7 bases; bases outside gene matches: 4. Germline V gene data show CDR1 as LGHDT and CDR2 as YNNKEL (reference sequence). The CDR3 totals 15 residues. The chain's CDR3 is CASSQDGTSVYTQYF. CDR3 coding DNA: TGTGCCAGCAGCCAAGATGGGACTAGCGTTTATACGCAGTATTTT.

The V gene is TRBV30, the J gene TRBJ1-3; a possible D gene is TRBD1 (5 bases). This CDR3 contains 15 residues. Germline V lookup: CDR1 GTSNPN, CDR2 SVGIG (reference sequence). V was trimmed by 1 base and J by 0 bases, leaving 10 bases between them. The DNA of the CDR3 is TGTGCCTGGAGTGATTGGAGGGGCTCTGGAAACACCATATATTTT. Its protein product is CAWSDWRGSGNTIYF.

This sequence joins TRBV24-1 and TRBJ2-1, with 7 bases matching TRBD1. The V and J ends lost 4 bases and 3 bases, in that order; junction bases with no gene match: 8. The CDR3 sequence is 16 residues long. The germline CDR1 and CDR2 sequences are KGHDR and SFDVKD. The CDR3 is CATSEPSGTDYNEQFF. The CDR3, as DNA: TGTGCCACCAGTGAACCATCCGGGACAGACTACAATGAGCAGTTCTTC.

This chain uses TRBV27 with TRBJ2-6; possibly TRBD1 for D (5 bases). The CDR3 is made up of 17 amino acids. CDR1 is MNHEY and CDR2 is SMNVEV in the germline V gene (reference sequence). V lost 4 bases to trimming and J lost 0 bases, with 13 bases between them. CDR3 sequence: CASSSGQGASGANVLTF. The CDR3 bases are TGTGCCAGCAGTTCAGGGCAGGGCGCCTCTGGGGCCAACGTCCTGACTTTC.

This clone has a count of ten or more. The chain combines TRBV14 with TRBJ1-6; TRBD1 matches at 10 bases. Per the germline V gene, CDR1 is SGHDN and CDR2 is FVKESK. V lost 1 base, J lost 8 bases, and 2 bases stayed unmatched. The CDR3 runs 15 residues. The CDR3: CASSQVGQGDSPLHF. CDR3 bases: TGTGCCAGCAGCCAAGTTGGACAGGGGGATTCACCCCTCCACTTT. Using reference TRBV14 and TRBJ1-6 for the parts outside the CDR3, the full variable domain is EAGVTQFPSHSVIEKGQTVTLRCDPISGHDNLYWYRRVMGKEIKFLLHFVKESKQDESGMPNNRFLAERTGGTYSTLKVQPAELEDSGVYFCASSQVGQGDSPLHFGNGTRLTVT.

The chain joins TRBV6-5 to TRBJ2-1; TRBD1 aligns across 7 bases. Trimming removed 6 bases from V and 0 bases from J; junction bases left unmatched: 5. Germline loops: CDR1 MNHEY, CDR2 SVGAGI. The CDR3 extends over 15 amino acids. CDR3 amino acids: CASRPRTGSYNEQFF. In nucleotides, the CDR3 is TGTGCCAGCAGGCCGAGGACAGGCTCCTACAATGAGCAGTTCTTC.

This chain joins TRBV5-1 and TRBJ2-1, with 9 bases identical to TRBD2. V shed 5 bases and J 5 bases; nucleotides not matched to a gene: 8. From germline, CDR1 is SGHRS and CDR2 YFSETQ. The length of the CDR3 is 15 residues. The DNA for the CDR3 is TGCGCCAGCAGAGGGACCGGGACTAGCAACAATGAGCAGTTCTTC. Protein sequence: CASRGTGTSNNEQFF.

CDR3 amino acids: CASSLLYEQYF. CDR3 nucleotides: TGTGCCAGCAGCTTATTATACGAGCAGTACTTC. The rearrangement links TRBV12-3 or TRBV12-4 to TRBJ2-7; D is unclear. V lost 6 bases and J lost 4, with 7 bases in between. This CDR3 has 11 amino acids.

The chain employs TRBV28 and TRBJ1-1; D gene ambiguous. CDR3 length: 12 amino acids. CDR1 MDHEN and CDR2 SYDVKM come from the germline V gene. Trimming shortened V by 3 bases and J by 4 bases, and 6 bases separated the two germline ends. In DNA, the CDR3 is TGTGCCAGCAGTTTGCCAGTCACTGAAGCTTTCTTT. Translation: CASSLPVTEAFF.

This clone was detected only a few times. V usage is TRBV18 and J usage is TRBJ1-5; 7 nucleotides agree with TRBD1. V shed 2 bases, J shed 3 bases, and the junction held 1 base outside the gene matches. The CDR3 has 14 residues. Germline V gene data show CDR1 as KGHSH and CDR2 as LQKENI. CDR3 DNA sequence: TGTGCCAGCTCACCAGGGACAGACAATCAGCCCCAGCATTTT. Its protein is CASSPGTDNQPQHF.

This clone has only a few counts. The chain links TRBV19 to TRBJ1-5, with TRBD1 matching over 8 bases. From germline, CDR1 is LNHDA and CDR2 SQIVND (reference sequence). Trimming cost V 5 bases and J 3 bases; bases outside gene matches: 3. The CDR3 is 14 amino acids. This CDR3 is CASSRGQDNQPQHF. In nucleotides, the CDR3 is TGTGCCAGTAGTCGGGGACAGGACAATCAGCCCCAGCATTTT.

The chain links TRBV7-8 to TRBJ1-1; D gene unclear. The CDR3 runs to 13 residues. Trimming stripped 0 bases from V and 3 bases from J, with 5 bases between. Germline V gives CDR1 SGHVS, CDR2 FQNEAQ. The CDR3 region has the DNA TGTGCCAGCAGCTTAGCCGTCTACACTGAAGCTTTCTTT. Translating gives CASSLAVYTEAFF.

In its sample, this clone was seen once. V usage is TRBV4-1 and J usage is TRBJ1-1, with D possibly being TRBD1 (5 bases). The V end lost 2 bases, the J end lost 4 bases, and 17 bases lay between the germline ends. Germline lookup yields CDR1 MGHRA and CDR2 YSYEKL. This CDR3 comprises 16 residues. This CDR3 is CASSQPPGREVTEAFF. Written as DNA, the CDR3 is TGCGCCAGCAGCCAACCCCCCGGCAGGGAGGTCACTGAAGCTTTCTTT.

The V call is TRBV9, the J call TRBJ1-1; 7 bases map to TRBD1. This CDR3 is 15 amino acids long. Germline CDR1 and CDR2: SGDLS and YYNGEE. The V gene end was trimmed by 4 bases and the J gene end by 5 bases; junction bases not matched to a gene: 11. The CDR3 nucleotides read TGTGCCAGCAGCCCCGGACAGGACACCGGAACTGAAGCTTTCTTT. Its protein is CASSPGQDTGTEAFF.

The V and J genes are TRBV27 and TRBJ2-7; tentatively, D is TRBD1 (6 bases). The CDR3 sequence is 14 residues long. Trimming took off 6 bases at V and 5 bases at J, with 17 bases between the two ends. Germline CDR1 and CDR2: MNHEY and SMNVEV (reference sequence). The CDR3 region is CASSAGQGSDEQYF. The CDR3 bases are TGTGCCAGCAGCGCCGGGCAGGGGTCCGACGAGCAGTACTTC.

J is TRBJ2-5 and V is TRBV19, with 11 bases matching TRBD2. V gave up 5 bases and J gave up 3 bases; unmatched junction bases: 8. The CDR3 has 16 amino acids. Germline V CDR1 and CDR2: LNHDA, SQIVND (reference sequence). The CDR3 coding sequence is TGTGCCAGTAGTGTCGGGACTAGCGGTCTGGAAGAGACCCAGTACTTC. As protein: CASSVGTSGLEETQYF.

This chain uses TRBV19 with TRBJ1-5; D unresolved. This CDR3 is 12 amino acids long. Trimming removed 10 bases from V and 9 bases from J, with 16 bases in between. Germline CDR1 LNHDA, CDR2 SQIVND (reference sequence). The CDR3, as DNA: TGTGCCACCCGATCGGGGTTACGGCCCCAGCATTTT. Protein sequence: CATRSGLRPQHF.

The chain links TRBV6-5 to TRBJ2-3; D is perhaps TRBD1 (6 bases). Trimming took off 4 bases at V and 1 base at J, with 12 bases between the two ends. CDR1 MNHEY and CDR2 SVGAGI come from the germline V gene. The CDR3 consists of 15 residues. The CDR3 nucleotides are TGTGCCAGCAGTTCCTCGAGACAGGGCACAGATACGCAGTATTTT. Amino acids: CASSSSRQGTDTQYF.

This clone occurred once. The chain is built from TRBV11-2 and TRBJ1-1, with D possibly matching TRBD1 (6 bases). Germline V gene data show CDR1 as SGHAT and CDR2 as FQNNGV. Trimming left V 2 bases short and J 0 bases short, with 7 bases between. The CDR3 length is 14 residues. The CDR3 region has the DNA TGTGCCAGCAGCTTATACAGGGTGAACACTGAAGCTTTCTTT. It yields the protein CASSLYRVNTEAFF.

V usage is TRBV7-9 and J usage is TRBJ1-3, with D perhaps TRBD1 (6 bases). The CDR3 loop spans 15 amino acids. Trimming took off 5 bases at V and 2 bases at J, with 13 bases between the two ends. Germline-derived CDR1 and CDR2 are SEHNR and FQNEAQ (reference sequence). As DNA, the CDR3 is TGTGCCAGCAGCCTGATGGACAGCCCTGGAAACACCATATATTTT. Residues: CASSLMDSPGNTIYF.

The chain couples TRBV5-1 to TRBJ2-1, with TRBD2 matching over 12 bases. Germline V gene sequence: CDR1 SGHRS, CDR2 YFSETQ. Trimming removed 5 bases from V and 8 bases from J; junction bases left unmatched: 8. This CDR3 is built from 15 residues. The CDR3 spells CASSQLAGGSDEQFF. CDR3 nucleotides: TGCGCCAGCAGTCAGCTAGCGGGAGGGAGCGATGAGCAGTTCTTC.

CDR3 nucleotides: TGTGCCAGCAGCCCAGTCACAGGGAGTGAAAGTTCACCCCTCCACTTT. Its translation: CASSPVTGSESSPLHF. The chain uses TRBV7-6 and TRBJ1-6; tentative D call: TRBD1 (6 bases). This CDR3 has 16 amino acids. The V gene lost 5 bases and the J gene lost 9 bases, with 20 bases spanning the gap. Germline V gene sequence: CDR1 SGHVS, CDR2 FNYEAQ.

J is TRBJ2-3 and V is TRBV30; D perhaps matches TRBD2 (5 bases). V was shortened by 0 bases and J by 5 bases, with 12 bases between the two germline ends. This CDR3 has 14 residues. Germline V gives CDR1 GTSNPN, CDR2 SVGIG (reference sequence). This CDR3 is CAWSVPARGDTQYF. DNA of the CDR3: TGTGCCTGGAGTGTACCTGCTCGGGGAGATACGCAGTATTTT.

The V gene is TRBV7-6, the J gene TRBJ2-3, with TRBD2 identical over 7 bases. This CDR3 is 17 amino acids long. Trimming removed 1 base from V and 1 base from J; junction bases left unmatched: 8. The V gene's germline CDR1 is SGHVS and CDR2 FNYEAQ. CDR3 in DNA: TGTGCCAGCAGCTTAGAGGCAGCGGGGAGACGCACAGATACGCAGTATTTT. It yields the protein CASSLEAAGRRTDTQYF.

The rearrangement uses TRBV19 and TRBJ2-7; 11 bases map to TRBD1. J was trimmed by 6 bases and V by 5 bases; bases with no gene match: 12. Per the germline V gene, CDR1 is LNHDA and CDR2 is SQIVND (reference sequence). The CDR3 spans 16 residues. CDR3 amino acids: CASSSRTGGSFGEQYF. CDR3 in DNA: TGTGCCAGTAGTTCCCGGACAGGGGGCTCTTTTGGCGAGCAGTACTTC. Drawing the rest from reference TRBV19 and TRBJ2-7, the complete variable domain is DGGITQSPKYLFRKEGQNVTLSCEQNLNHDAMYWYRQDPGQGLRLIYYSQIVNDFQKGDIAEGYSVSREKKESFPLTVTSAQKNPTAFYLCASSSRTGGSFGEQYFGPGTRLTVT.